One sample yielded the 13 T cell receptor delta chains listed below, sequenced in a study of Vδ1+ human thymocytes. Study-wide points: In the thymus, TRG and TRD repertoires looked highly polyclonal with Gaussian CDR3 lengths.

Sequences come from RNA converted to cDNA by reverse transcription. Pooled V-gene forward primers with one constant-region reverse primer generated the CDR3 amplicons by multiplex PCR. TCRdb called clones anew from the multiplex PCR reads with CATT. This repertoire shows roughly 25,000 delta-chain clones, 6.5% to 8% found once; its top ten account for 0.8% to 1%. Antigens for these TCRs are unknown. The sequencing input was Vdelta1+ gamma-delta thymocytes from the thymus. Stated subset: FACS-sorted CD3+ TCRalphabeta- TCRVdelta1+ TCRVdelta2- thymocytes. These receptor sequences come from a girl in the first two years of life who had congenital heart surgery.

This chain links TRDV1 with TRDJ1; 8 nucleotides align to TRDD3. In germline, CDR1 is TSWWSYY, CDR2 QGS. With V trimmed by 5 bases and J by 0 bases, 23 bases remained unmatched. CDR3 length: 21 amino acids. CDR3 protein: CALGPLRPSKSTGGYTDKLIF. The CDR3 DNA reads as TGTGCTCTTGGGCCCCTAAGGCCTTCCAAAAGTACTGGGGGGTACACCGATAAACTCATCTTT.

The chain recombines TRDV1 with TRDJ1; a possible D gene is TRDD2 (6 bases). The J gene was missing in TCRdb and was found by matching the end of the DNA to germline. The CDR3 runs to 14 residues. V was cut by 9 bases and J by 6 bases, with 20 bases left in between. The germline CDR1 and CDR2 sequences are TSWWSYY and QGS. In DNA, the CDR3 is TGTGCTCTCGCTCCCATGGATCCTACCCATAAACTCATCTTT. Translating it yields CALAPMDPTHKLIF.

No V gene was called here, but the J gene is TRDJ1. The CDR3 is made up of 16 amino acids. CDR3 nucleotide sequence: TGTGCTCTTGGGGAACTGACCGCGTCAATCACCGATAAACTCATCTTT. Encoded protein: CALGELTASITDKLIF.

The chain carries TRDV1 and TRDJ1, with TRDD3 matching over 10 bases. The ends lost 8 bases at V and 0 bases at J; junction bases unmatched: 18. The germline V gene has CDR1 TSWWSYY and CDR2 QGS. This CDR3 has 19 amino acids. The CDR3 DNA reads TGTGCTCTTTCCGCGGACACCCGTGGTCTGGGGGATAACACCGATAAACTCATCTTT. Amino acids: CALSADTRGLGDNTDKLIF.

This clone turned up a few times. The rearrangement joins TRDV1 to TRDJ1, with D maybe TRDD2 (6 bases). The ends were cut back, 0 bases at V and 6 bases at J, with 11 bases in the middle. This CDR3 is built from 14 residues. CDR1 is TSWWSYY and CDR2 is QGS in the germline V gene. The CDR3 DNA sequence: TGTGCTCTTGGGGAACTACCTTCCCCACATAAACTCATCTTT. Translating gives CALGELPSPHKLIF.

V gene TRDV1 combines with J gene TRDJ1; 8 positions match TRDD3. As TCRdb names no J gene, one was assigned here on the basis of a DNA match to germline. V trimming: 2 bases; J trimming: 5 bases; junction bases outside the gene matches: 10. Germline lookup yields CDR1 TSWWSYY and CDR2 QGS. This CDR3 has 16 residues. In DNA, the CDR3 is TGTGCTCTTGGGGAAAATGGTGGGGGATCAGTGGATAAACTCATCTTT. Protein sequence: CALGENGGGSVDKLIF.

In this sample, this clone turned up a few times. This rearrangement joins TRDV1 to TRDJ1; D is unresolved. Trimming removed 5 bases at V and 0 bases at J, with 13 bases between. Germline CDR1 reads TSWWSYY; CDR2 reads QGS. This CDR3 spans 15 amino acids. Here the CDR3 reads CALGSTRAYTDKLIF. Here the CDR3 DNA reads TGTGCTCTTGGGAGTACTAGGGCTTACACCGATAAACTCATCTTT.

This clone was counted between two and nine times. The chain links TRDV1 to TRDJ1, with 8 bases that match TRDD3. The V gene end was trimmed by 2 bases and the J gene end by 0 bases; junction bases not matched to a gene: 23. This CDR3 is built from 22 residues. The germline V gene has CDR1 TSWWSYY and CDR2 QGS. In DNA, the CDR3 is TGTGCTCTTGGGGAAATCCGCCGCCAGGCTGGGGGACCCGAGAAATACACCGATAAACTCATCTTT. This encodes CALGEIRRQAGGPEKYTDKLIF.

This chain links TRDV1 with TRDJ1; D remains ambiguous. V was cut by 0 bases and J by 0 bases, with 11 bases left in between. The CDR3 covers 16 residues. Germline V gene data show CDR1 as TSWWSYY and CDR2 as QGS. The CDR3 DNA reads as TGTGCTCTTGGGGAACTGAGAGAACCGTACACCGATAAACTCATCTTT. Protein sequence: CALGELREPYTDKLIF.

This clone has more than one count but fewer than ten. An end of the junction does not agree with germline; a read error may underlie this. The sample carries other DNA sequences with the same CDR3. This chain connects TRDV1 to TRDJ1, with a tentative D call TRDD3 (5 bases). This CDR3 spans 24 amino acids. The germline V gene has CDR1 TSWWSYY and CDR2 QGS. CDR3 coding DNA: TGTGCTCTTGGGGAGCTAAGCATCATTCCCATTAAAGACTGGCCCCCACTATACACTGATAAACTCATCTTT. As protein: CALGELSIIPIKDWPPLYTDKLIF.

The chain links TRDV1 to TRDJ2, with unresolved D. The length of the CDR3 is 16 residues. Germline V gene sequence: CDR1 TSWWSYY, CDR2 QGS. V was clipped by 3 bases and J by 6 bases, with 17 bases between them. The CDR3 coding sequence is TGTGCTCTTGGGGACCTCGGACCTCGCGGAGCAGCACAACTCTTCTTT. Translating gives CALGDLGPRGAAQLFF.

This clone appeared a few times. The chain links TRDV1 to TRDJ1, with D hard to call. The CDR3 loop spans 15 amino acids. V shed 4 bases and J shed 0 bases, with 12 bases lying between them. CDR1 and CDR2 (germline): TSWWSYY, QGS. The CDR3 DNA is TGTGCTCTTGGGGGAGTCTATACCTACACCGATAAACTCATCTTT. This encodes CALGGVYTYTDKLIF.

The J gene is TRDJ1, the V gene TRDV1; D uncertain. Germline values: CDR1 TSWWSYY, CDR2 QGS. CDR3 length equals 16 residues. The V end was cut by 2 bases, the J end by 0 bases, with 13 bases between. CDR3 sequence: CALGELSASYTDKLIF. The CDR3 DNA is TGTGCTCTTGGGGAATTATCCGCCTCGTACACCGATAAACTCATCTTT.